The clone carrying this T cell receptor (beta chain) was found once. This entry belongs to a study of blood T cell repertoires in COVID-19. The assay was immunoSEQ multiplex PCR, and TCRdb's table has in-frame clones only and misses some. Among about 98,000 clones listed, about 91% were seen once. CDR1 and CDR2 from the germline V gene are SGHRS and YFSETQ. Between the trimmed V and J ends, which lost 2 bases and 0 bases, there was a span of 7 bases. The CDR3 contains 14 residues. Sequenced sample: peripheral blood. This chain links TRBV5-1 with TRBJ2-3, with TRBD1 as a possible D gene (5 bases). This TCR was recovered from a man aged 18 to 30 with acute or convalescent COVID-19. CDR3 sequence: CASSLGASTDTQYF. The DNA for the CDR3 is TGCGCCAGCAGCTTAGGGGCTAGCACAGATACGCAGTATTTT.